The clone carrying this T cell receptor (beta chain) was detected only a few times. MiXCR, run by TCRdb on the RT-PCR reads, gives a single entry per CDR3 protein. The sample has some 880,000 distinct CDR3 sequences; roughly 18% are singletons. This CDR3 is built from 17 residues. Trimming shortened V by 0 bases and J by 6 bases, and 20 bases separated the two germline ends. CDR1 and CDR2 from the germline V gene are SGDLS and YYNGEE. This specimen comes from a study of patients and donors after allogeneic stem cell transplantation. This receptor was taken from a human donor who was either an allogeneic HSCT recipient or a stem cell or donor lymphocyte infusion donor (not recorded which). It is not recorded whose cells these are; they may come from a transplant donor. The chain joins TRBV9 to TRBJ2-3, with a possible D match to TRBD2 (7 bases). What was sequenced was blood, either unsorted or a sorted T cell fraction (not recorded which). CDR3 region: CASSVGARGGAEDTQYF. CDR3 DNA: TGTGCCAGCAGCGTAGGAGCTAGAGGGGGGGCCGAGGATACGCAGTATTTT.